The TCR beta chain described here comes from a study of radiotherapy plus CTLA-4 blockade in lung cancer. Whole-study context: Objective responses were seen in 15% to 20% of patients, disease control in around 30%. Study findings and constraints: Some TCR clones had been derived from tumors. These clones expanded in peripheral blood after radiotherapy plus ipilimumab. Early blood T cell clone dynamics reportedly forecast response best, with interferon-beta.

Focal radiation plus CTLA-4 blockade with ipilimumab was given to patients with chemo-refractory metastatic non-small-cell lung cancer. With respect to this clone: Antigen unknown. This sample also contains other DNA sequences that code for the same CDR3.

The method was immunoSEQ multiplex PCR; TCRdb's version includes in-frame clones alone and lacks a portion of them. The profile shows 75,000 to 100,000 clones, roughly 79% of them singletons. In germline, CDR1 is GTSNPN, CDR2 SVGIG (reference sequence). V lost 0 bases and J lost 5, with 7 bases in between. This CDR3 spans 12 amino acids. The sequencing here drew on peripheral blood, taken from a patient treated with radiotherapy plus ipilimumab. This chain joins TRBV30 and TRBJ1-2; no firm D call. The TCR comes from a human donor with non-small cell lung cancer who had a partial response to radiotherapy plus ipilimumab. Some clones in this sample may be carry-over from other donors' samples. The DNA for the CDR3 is TGTGCCTGGAGTGTGACTGGGTATGGCTACACCTTC. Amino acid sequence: CAWSVTGYGYTF.